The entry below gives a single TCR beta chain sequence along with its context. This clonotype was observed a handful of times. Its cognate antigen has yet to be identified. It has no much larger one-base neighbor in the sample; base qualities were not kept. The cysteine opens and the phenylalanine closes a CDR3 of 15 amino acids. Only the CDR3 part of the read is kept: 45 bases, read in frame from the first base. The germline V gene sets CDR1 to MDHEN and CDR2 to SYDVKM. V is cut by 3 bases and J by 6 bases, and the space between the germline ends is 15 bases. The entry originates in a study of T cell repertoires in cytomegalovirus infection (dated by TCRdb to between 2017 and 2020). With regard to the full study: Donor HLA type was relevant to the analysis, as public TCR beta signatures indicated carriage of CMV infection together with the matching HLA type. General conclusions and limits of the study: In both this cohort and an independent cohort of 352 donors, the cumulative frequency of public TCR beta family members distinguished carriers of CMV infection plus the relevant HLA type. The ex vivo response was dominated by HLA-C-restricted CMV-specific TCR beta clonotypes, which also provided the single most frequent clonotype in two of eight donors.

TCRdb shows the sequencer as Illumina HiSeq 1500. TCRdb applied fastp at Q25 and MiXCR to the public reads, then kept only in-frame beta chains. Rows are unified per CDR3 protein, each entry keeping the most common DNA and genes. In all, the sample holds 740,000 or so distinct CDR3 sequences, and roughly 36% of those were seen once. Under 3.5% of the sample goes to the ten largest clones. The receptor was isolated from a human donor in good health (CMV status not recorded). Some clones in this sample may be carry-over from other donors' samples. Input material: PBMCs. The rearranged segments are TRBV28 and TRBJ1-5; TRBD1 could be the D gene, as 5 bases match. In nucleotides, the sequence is TGTGCCAGCAGTTTTGACGGGGCAGGCGGTCAGCCCCAGCATTTT. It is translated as CASSFDGAGGQPQHF.